The 32 T cell receptor beta chains in this list originate from one sample, sequenced in a study of blood T cell repertoires in COVID-19. The assay was immunoSEQ multiplex PCR, and TCRdb's table has in-frame clones only and misses some. The table has some 78,000 clones, about four fifths seen once. Sequenced: peripheral blood. Receptors were obtained from a man aged 50-60 years with acute or convalescent COVID-19.

The chain employs TRBV10-3 and TRBJ2-1; D gene ambiguous. Germline CDR1 and CDR2: ENHRY and SYGVKD. V gave up 4 bases and J gave up 6 bases, with 10 bases separating them. The CDR3 contains 13 residues. The CDR3 coding sequence is TGTGCCATCAGTGCGACGGGTATCAATGAGCAGTTCTTC. This translates into CAISATGINEQFF.

The chain couples TRBV4-1 to TRBJ2-3; no definite D call. CDR1 MGHRA and CDR2 YSYEKL come from the germline V gene. This CDR3 is built from 15 residues. Trimming removed 1 base from V and 2 bases from J, with 10 bases in between. The CDR3: CASSQVMTPTDTQYF. CDR3 DNA: TGCGCCAGCAGCCAAGTTATGACACCCACAGATACGCAGTATTTT.

The gene calls are TRBV11-2 and TRBJ1-2; the D gene is possibly TRBD1 (6 bases). Per germline, CDR1 SGHAT and CDR2 FQNNGV. V was pared by 5 bases and J by 4 bases, with 14 bases between. There are 14 residues in the CDR3. CDR3: CASSLSQGIYGYTF. The CDR3 DNA is TGTGCCAGCAGCCTTTCCCAGGGGATCTATGGCTACACCTTC.

The chain uses TRBV6-2 or TRBV6-3 and TRBJ2-7; the D gene is possibly TRBD2 (5 bases). Trimming removed 5 bases from V and 2 bases from J, with 16 bases in between. CDR1 and CDR2 (germline): MNHEY, SVGEGT. This CDR3 is 15 amino acids long. This CDR3 reads CASSKLPGYTYEQYF. The DNA of the CDR3 is TGTGCCAGCAGTAAGTTACCGGGGTATACCTACGAGCAGTACTTC.

This rearrangement joins TRBV24-1 to TRBJ1-1, with TRBD1 matching over 7 bases. Germline V gene data show CDR1 as KGHDR and CDR2 as SFDVKD. Germline trimming cut 10 bases from V and 0 bases from J; bases unmatched to any gene: 13. The CDR3 sequence is 16 residues long. CDR3 nucleotides: TGTGCCACTCCGGGACAGTCTCATTTGATGAACACTGAAGCTTTCTTT. It specifies CATPGQSHLMNTEAFF.

The rearrangement links TRBV7-6 to TRBJ2-1; 10 nucleotides align to TRBD1. This CDR3 is built from 17 residues. After removal of 4 bases from V and 0 bases from J, the junction contained 6 bases not matched to a gene. Germline-derived CDR1 and CDR2 are SGHVS and FNYEAQ. The DNA of the CDR3 is TGTGCCAGCAGCTACAGGACAGGGGGGATCTCCTACAATGAGCAGTTCTTC. Its protein is CASSYRTGGISYNEQFF. Filled out from reference TRBV7-6 and TRBJ2-1, the complete variable domain reads GAGVSQSPRYKVTKRGQDVALRCDPISGHVSLYWYRQALGQGPEFLTYFNYEAQQDKSGLPNDRFSAERPEGSISTLTIQRTEQRDSAMYRCASSYRTGGISYNEQFFGPGTRLTVL.

The chain is built from TRBV9 and TRBJ2-2, with D maybe TRBD1 (5 bases). The germline gives CDR1 SGDLS, CDR2 YYNGEE. With 0 bases removed from V and 6 bases from J, the gap between germline ends came to 9 bases. This CDR3 spans 14 amino acids. DNA of the CDR3: TGTGCCAGCAGCGTAGTGACAGATGCCGGGGAGCTGTTTTTT. Its protein is CASSVVTDAGELFF. Full variable domain (outside the CDR3, taken from reference TRBV9 and TRBJ2-2): DSGVTQTPKHLITATGQRVTLRCSPRSGDLSVYWYQQSLDQGLQFLIQYYNGEERAKGNILERFSAQQFPDLHSELNLSSLELGDSALYFCASSVVTDAGELFFGEGSRLTVL.

The chain is built from TRBV6-5 and TRBJ1-1; no firm D call. Trimming removed 5 bases at V and 4 bases at J, with 14 bases between. The germline gives CDR1 MNHEY, CDR2 SVGAGI. This CDR3 has 14 residues. The CDR3 protein is CASSQDGVGTEAFF. CDR3 coding DNA: TGTGCCAGCAGTCAGGACGGGGTGGGCACTGAAGCTTTCTTT.

This chain links TRBV5-8 with TRBJ1-2; the match to TRBD1 covers 7 bases. The CDR3 totals 13 residues. The germline V gene encodes CDR1 SGHTS and CDR2 YDEGEE. V trimming: 3 bases; J trimming: 4 bases; junction bases outside the gene matches: 3. CDR3 sequence (DNA): TGTGCCAGCAGCTATCGGGACAGCTATGGCTACACCTTC. Residues: CASSYRDSYGYTF.

The CDR3 sequence: CASRSGGTNTGELFF. The CDR3 nucleotides read TGTGCCAGCAGATCGGGGGGAACGAACACCGGGGAGCTGTTTTTT. The genes are TRBV28 and TRBJ2-2; the match to TRBD2 covers 7 bases. The CDR3 consists of 15 residues. After removal of 6 bases from V and 0 bases from J, the junction contained 4 bases not matched to a gene. The germline V gene encodes CDR1 MDHEN and CDR2 SYDVKM. The whole variable domain, filled in from reference TRBV28 and TRBJ2-2, reads DVKVTQSSRYLVKRTGEKVFLECVQDMDHENMFWYRQDPGLGLRLIYFSYDVKMKEKGDIPEGYSVSREKKERFSLILESASTNQTSMYLCASRSGGTNTGELFFGEGSRLTVL.

This chain uses TRBV29-1 with TRBJ1-1; 10 positions agree with TRBD1. CDR1 and CDR2 from the germline V gene are SQVTM and ANQGSEA. The CDR3 has 14 residues. With V trimmed by 7 bases and J by 5 bases, 10 bases remained unmatched. CDR3 nucleotides: TGCAGCGCCTACACCGACAGGGGGCATACTGAAGCTTTCTTT. This encodes CSAYTDRGHTEAFF.

The CDR3 protein is CASSQGWGAEAYGYTF. The DNA for the CDR3 is TGTGCCAGCAGCCAAGGCTGGGGAGCTGAGGCCTATGGCTACACCTTC. The chain recombines TRBV14 with TRBJ1-2; no clear D. V lost 1 base and J 4 bases, leaving 16 bases between the germline ends. The CDR3 consists of 16 residues. Germline values: CDR1 SGHDN, CDR2 FVKESK.

This clone has a single count. This sequence joins TRBV29-1 and TRBJ2-1; 8 bases fit TRBD2. V shed 0 bases, J shed 7 bases, and the junction held 11 bases outside the gene matches. This CDR3 has 16 residues. Germline CDR1 and CDR2: SQVTM and ANQGSEA. The CDR3 DNA follows: TGCAGCGTTGAAGATCCCACCCTTAGCGGGAAAAATGAGCAGTTCTTC. Its protein product is CSVEDPTLSGKNEQFF.

This clone was recorded only once. The V gene is TRBV5-1, the J gene TRBJ1-6; no firm D call. The germline V gene encodes CDR1 SGHRS and CDR2 YFSETQ. Between the trimmed V and J ends, which lost 3 bases and 10 bases, there was a span of 11 bases. The CDR3 extends over 13 amino acids. The CDR3 loop is CASSSTENSPLHF. In nucleotides, the CDR3 is TGCGCCAGCAGCTCAACAGAGAACTCACCCCTCCACTTT.

The V gene is TRBV7-7, the J gene TRBJ2-7; perhaps TRBD1 as D (6 bases). With 6 bases removed from V and 5 bases from J, the gap between germline ends came to 11 bases. CDR3 length: 12 amino acids. CDR1 is SSHAT, CDR2 FNYEAQ, per germline (reference sequence). The CDR3 spells CASRQGHHEQYF. The CDR3 nucleotides are TGTGCCAGCAGGCAGGGGCACCACGAGCAGTACTTC.

This chain links TRBV6-5 with TRBJ2-3; 7 nucleotides match TRBD2. This CDR3 spans 13 amino acids. V lost 6 bases, J lost 4 bases, and 4 bases stayed unmatched. Germline loops: CDR1 MNHEY, CDR2 SVGAGI. CDR3 region: CASSLGGSDTQYF. DNA for the CDR3: TGTGCCAGCAGCCTGGGGGGGTCAGATACGCAGTATTTT.

The V and J genes are TRBV4-2 and TRBJ2-5; D may be TRBD2 (7 bases). The CDR3 is made up of 17 amino acids. Germline CDR1 reads LGHNA; CDR2 reads YNFKEQ. Trimming shortened V by 0 bases and J by 5 bases, and 19 bases separated the two germline ends. The CDR3 sequence is CASSQEGGTPREETQYF. The CDR3 nucleotides read TGTGCCAGCAGCCAAGAGGGAGGGACACCTCGAGAGGAGACCCAGTACTTC.

The chain combines TRBV2 with TRBJ1-5; 7 nucleotides agree with TRBD1. From germline, CDR1 is SNHLY and CDR2 FYNNEI. The V and J ends lost 4 bases and 6 bases, in that order; junction bases with no gene match: 12. The CDR3 covers 16 residues. The CDR3 region is CASSAQQGLVFQPQHF. The CDR3 nucleotides read TGTGCCAGCAGTGCCCAACAGGGGCTTGTATTTCAGCCCCAGCATTTT.

The chain carries TRBV5-1 and TRBJ2-2, with D perhaps matching TRBD2 (5 bases). Germline CDR1 is SGHRS and CDR2 is YFSETQ. The CDR3 runs 15 residues. V lost 3 bases, J lost 1 base, and 10 bases lay in between. CDR3 DNA sequence: TGCGCCAGCAGCTCCGAGCGGATGAACACCGGGGAGCTGTTTTTT. Protein product: CASSSERMNTGELFF.

V and J are TRBV28 and TRBJ2-7; perhaps TRBD2 as D (6 bases). V was pared by 4 bases and J by 12 bases, with 22 bases between. The CDR3 covers 14 residues. Germline CDR1 MDHEN, CDR2 SYDVKM. CDR3 coding DNA: TGTGCCAGCAGTTGGACTAATGGGTTAGATCGGCTGTACTTC. It encodes CASSWTNGLDRLYF. Variable domain in full (rest from reference TRBV28 and TRBJ2-7): DVKVTQSSRYLVKRTGEKVFLECVQDMDHENMFWYRQDPGLGLRLIYFSYDVKMKEKGDIPEGYSVSREKKERFSLILESASTNQTSMYLCASSWTNGLDRLYFGPGTRLTVT.

The chain uses TRBV9 and TRBJ2-5; 10 nucleotides agree with TRBD2. Germline loops: CDR1 SGDLS, CDR2 YYNGEE. The CDR3 contains 17 residues. V dropped 0 bases and J dropped 2; count of bases not matched to a gene: 7. Here the CDR3 reads CASSVGIAGGGQETQYF. The CDR3 DNA follows: TGTGCCAGCAGCGTAGGGATAGCGGGAGGAGGGCAAGAGACCCAGTACTTC.

This clone was seen repeatedly, ten times or more. CDR3 sequence (DNA): TGTGCCAGCAGACCAGACAGGTCAAATTCACCCCTCCACTTT. It codes for CASRPDRSNSPLHF. The chain joins TRBV7-2 to TRBJ1-6, with a weak D call TRBD1 (6 bases). This CDR3 comprises 14 residues. The germline V and J ends were trimmed by 6 bases and 7 bases, with 13 bases remaining between them. Per germline, CDR1 SGHTA and CDR2 FQGNSA.

The rearrangement joins TRBV7-8 to TRBJ1-1; tentative D call: TRBD1 (6 bases). Germline assignment: CDR1 SGHVS and CDR2 FQNEAQ. V lost 3 bases and J lost 2, with 16 bases in between. This CDR3 region has 16 residues. In nucleotides, the CDR3 is TGTGCCAGCAGCTTGAGGACCGGGACAACTAACACTGAAGCTTTCTTT. It encodes CASSLRTGTTNTEAFF.

The chain recombines TRBV27 with TRBJ1-3; D gene unclear. CDR1 is MNHEY and CDR2 is SMNVEV in the germline V gene (reference sequence). Deletions cut 5 bases from V and 0 bases from J, with 8 bases between. The CDR3 consists of 14 residues. CDR3 DNA sequence: TGTGCCAGCAGTCTGAGTTACTCTGGAAACACCATATATTTT. Protein product: CASSLSYSGNTIYF.

There are a few counts of this clone. In the same sample, other DNA sequences code for this CDR3. The chain recombines TRBV4-3 with TRBJ1-2; D is possibly TRBD1 (6 bases). Trimming left V 0 bases short and J 5 bases short, with 7 bases between. CDR3 length: 13 residues. The germline CDR1 and CDR2 sequences are LGHNA and YSLEER. In DNA form, the CDR3 reads TGCGCCAGCAGCCAAGACAGGGGATATGGCTACACCTTC. It specifies CASSQDRGYGYTF.

The chain carries TRBV28 and TRBJ2-7, with a tentative D call TRBD2 (6 bases). Germline V gives CDR1 MDHEN, CDR2 SYDVKM. This CDR3 comprises 15 residues. Trimming removed 2 bases from V and 0 bases from J, with 11 bases in between. This CDR3 is CASSLGGESSYEQYF. The CDR3 DNA sequence: TGTGCCAGCAGTTTAGGAGGGGAGAGCTCCTACGAGCAGTACTTC. The variable domain in full, completed from reference TRBV28 and TRBJ2-7, reads DVKVTQSSRYLVKRTGEKVFLECVQDMDHENMFWYRQDPGLGLRLIYFSYDVKMKEKGDIPEGYSVSREKKERFSLILESASTNQTSMYLCASSLGGESSYEQYFGPGTRLTVT.

The chain links TRBV19 to TRBJ1-2; 9 nucleotides line up with TRBD1. The CDR3 contains 16 residues. V lost 5 bases and J lost 2; bases outside the gene matches: 9. The germline V gene has CDR1 LNHDA and CDR2 SQIVND (reference sequence). CDR3 residues: CASSPHYRGQNYGYTF. The CDR3 DNA reads as TGTGCCAGTAGTCCCCATTACAGGGGGCAGAACTATGGCTACACCTTC.

About this clone itself: The sample contains more than one DNA sequence encoding this CDR3. CDR3 in DNA: TGTGCCAGCAGCCCTAGCGGTGGTCCCTACGAGCAGTACTTC. Translating it yields CASSPSGGPYEQYF. The chain links TRBV7-2 to TRBJ2-7; 7 bases line up with TRBD2. The germline CDR1 and CDR2 sequences are SGHTA and FQGNSA. The trim removed 5 bases at V and 2 bases at J, leaving 6 bases unmatched. This CDR3 is 14 amino acids long.

The chain recombines TRBV9 with TRBJ1-1; perhaps TRBD1 as D (5 bases). Between the trimmed V and J ends, which lost 3 bases and 1 base, there was a span of 10 bases. The CDR3 consists of 14 residues. Germline V lookup: CDR1 SGDLS, CDR2 YYNGEE. This CDR3 is CASSAGRGNTEAFF. As DNA, the CDR3 is TGTGCCAGCAGCGCCGGGAGGGGGAACACTGAAGCTTTCTTT.

The rearrangement uses TRBV6-5 and TRBJ1-1; D gene uncertain. There are 15 residues in the CDR3. The V end lost 2 bases, the J end lost 4 bases, and 14 bases lay between the germline ends. The germline CDR1 and CDR2 sequences are MNHEY and SVGAGI. CDR3 region: CASSYRSSSGTEAFF. The CDR3 DNA is TGTGCCAGCAGTTACAGGAGCTCCTCGGGCACTGAAGCTTTCTTT.

This clone has only one observation. This rearrangement joins TRBV19 to TRBJ1-4, with TRBD1 identical over 10 bases. Per the germline V gene, CDR1 is LNHDA and CDR2 is SQIVND (reference sequence). V lost 5 bases, J lost 0 bases, and 6 bases stayed unmatched. CDR3 length equals 17 residues. This CDR3 reads CASSPRDRGSTNEKLFF. The CDR3 DNA is TGTGCCAGTAGTCCCCGGGACAGGGGATCAACTAATGAAAAACTGTTTTTT.

The chain joins TRBV2 to TRBJ1-1, with D unresolved. The CDR3 has 13 amino acids. Trimming shortened V by 7 bases and J by 1 base, and 10 bases separated the two germline ends. Looked up from germline, CDR1 is SNHLY and CDR2 is FYNNEI. For the CDR3, the DNA is TGTGCCAGCACCCGGGTTTCGAACACTGAAGCTTTCTTT. Residues: CASTRVSNTEAFF. Full variable domain (rest looked up from reference TRBV2 and TRBJ1-1): EPEVTQTPSHQVTQMGQEVILRCVPISNHLYFYWYRQILGQKVEFLVSFYNNEISEKSEIFDDQFSVERPDGSNFTLKIRSTKLEDSAMYFCASTRVSNTEAFFGQGTRLTVV.